The 29 T cell receptor beta chains below were found in one sample sequenced in a study of identical twins. Each CDR3 protein gets one entry after TCRdb re-called the 5' RACE reads with MiXCR. This table holds about 470,000 distinct CDR3 sequences, less than 25% found once. In addition, the sample was reused for a study of T cells expressing NK-cell markers.

The specimen was CD4+ T cells sorted from blood. These receptors originate from a woman younger than 30 in good health.

This clonotype has more than one count but fewer than ten. The chain uses TRBV5-5 and TRBJ2-2; D might be TRBD1 or TRBD2, each matching 5 bases. Between the trimmed V and J ends, which lost 4 bases and 1 base, there was a span of 17 bases. The CDR3 runs 17 residues. Per the germline V gene, CDR1 is SGHKS and CDR2 is YYEKEE (reference sequence). CDR3 bases: TGTGCCAGCAGCCGGGACCGACGGTTCTTGAACACCGGGGAGCTGTTTTTT. It translates to CASSRDRRFLNTGELFF.

The CDR3 here is CASSLVEGEQYF. As DNA, the CDR3 is TGTGCCAGCAGCTTGGTGGAGGGCGAGCAGTACTTC. The chain employs TRBV5-4 and TRBJ2-7, with D possibly being TRBD2 (6 bases). CDR1 and CDR2 (germline): SGHNT, YYREEE (reference sequence). Trimming shortened V by 0 bases and J by 6 bases, and 7 bases separated the two germline ends. The CDR3 is 12 residues long.

This clonotype appeared a few times. This rearrangement joins TRBV18 to TRBJ1-2; D is undetermined. Trimming removed 1 base at V and 3 bases at J, with 15 bases between. Germline V gene lookup returns CDR1 KGHSH and CDR2 LQKENI. The CDR3 contains 16 residues. The CDR3 DNA is TGTGCCAGCTCACCACGGGCGGCAGACAACGACTATGGCTACACCTTC. As protein: CASSPRAADNDYGYTF.

The J gene is TRBJ2-1, the V gene TRBV12-3 or TRBV12-4; 7 positions agree with TRBD2. V lost 6 bases and J lost 6; bases outside the gene matches: 5. CDR3 length equals 13 residues. This CDR3 is CASRTLASNEQFF. The CDR3 DNA reads as TGTGCCAGCAGAACACTAGCGAGCAATGAGCAGTTCTTC.

There are a few counts of this clonotype. The chain has TRBV12-3 or TRBV12-4 and TRBJ2-5, with 7 positions matching TRBD2. This CDR3 has 14 amino acids. The V segment lost 7 bases and the J segment 0 bases; nucleotides outside the gene matches: 5. The CDR3 sequence: CASTQGGYQETQYF. In nucleotides, the CDR3 is TGTGCCAGCACCCAGGGAGGGTACCAAGAGACCCAGTACTTC.

This clonotype was found a few times. The V and J genes are TRBV12-3 or TRBV12-4 and TRBJ2-2; tentative D call: TRBD1 (7 bases). V lost 7 bases to trimming and J lost 4 bases, with 13 bases between them. The CDR3 has 14 residues. The CDR3 DNA sequence: TGTGCCAGCACCGGGGGACAGTTCACCGGGGAGCTGTTTTTT. This codes for CASTGGQFTGELFF.

The J gene is TRBJ2-2, the V gene TRBV6-5; D possibly uses TRBD1 or TRBD2 (6 bases each). CDR1 is MNHEY, CDR2 SVGAGI, per germline. The V gene lost 2 bases and the J gene lost 5 bases, with 9 bases spanning the gap. The CDR3 contains 14 residues. CDR3 sequence reads: CASSYRGLTGELFF. The CDR3 nucleotides read TGTGCCAGCAGTTACCGGGGGCTGACCGGGGAGCTGTTTTTT.

The J gene is TRBJ1-6, the V gene TRBV5-6; D not resolved. CDR3 length equals 14 residues. The germline CDR1 and CDR2 sequences are SGHDT and YYEEEE. V dropped 2 bases and J dropped 6 bases, with 9 bases sitting between them. Here the CDR3 DNA reads TGTGCCAGCAGCTTTGGCAAGGTTAATTCACCCCTCCACTTT. Translation: CASSFGKVNSPLHF.

The CDR3 here is CASSLPGRGYNEQFF. The CDR3 DNA is TGTGCCAGCAGTTTACCGGGGCGGGGGTACAATGAGCAGTTCTTC. The chain joins TRBV27 to TRBJ2-1, with 7 bases that match TRBD2. Germline V CDR1 and CDR2: MNHEY, SMNVEV (reference sequence). The junction had 5 bases not matched to a gene; V was cut back by 2 bases and J by 4 bases. The CDR3 extends over 15 amino acids.

This chain joins TRBV5-1 and TRBJ2-7; D may match TRBD1 or TRBD2 (5 bases each). Trimming took 3 bases from V and 0 from J, leaving 13 bases between them. CDR1 SGHRS and CDR2 YFSETQ come from the germline V gene. This CDR3 spans 15 amino acids. The chain's CDR3 is CASSSGTYSSYEQYF. CDR3 sequence (DNA): TGCGCCAGCAGCTCCGGGACCTACAGCTCCTACGAGCAGTACTTC.

The J gene is TRBJ2-3, the V gene TRBV5-1; D gene uncertain. The CDR3 spans 14 residues. From germline, CDR1 is SGHRS and CDR2 YFSETQ. Trimming stripped 0 bases from V and 0 bases from J, with 5 bases between. The CDR3 region has the DNA TGCGCCAGCAGCTTGGACATAAGCACAGATACGCAGTATTTT. It yields the protein CASSLDISTDTQYF.

The chain employs TRBV29-1 and TRBJ2-2, with 7 bases that match TRBD2. Germline assignment: CDR1 SQVTM and CDR2 ANQGSEA. Unmatched junction bases numbered 7, after V lost 4 bases and J lost 2 bases. The CDR3 totals 15 residues. The CDR3 is CSVVSGDFNTGELFF. In DNA, the CDR3 is TGCAGCGTTGTCAGCGGGGACTTTAACACCGGGGAGCTGTTTTTT.

This clonotype was seen only a few times. The chain couples TRBV9 to TRBJ2-3; no clear D. From germline, CDR1 is SGDLS and CDR2 YYNGEE. V was trimmed by 3 bases and J by 5 bases, leaving 7 bases between them. This CDR3 is built from 12 residues. The CDR3 sequence: CASSEPRDTQYF. The CDR3 coding sequence is TGTGCCAGCAGCGAACCCAGAGATACGCAGTATTTT.

V gene TRBV5-1 combines with J gene TRBJ2-1; D may match TRBD1 or TRBD2 (5 bases each). Trimming cost V 1 base and J 6 bases, with 11 bases left between them. CDR1 SGHRS and CDR2 YFSETQ come from the germline V gene. There are 14 residues in the CDR3. Written as DNA, the CDR3 is TGCGCCAGCAGCTTGCCGGGGACCCCCAATGAGCAGTTCTTC. Its protein product is CASSLPGTPNEQFF.

CDR3 nucleotide sequence: TGCAGTGCAACCGGGTTCTCCGGCATTCAGTACTTC. It translates to CSATGFSGIQYF. V and J are TRBV20-1 and TRBJ2-4; D gene ambiguous. This CDR3 region has 12 residues. Looked up from germline, CDR1 is DFQATT and CDR2 is SNEGSKA (reference sequence). V was trimmed by 6 bases and J by 9 bases, leaving 15 bases between them.

This clonotype turned up a few times. The chain has TRBV10-3 and TRBJ2-2, with 8 nucleotides matching TRBD2. CDR1 and CDR2 (germline): ENHRY, SYGVKD. Trimming took 6 bases from V and 5 from J; bases not matched to a gene: 5. The CDR3 consists of 14 residues. CDR3 sequence (DNA): TGTGCCATCAGGACTAGCGTTGGGACCGGGGAGCTGTTTTTT. This encodes CAIRTSVGTGELFF.

The chain links TRBV15 to TRBJ2-2, with 8 nucleotides matching TRBD2. Germline V gene data show CDR1 as LNHNV and CDR2 as YYDKDF (reference sequence). V was clipped by 0 bases and J by 4 bases; unmatched bases: 4. The CDR3 runs 16 residues. The DNA for the CDR3 is TGTGCCACCAGCAGAGATCCCCTAGCGGGCACCGGGGAGCTGTTTTTT. Translating gives CATSRDPLAGTGELFF.

This clonotype was detected only a few times. The chain links TRBV11-3 to TRBJ2-7; D uncertain. V lost 3 bases to trimming and J lost 6 bases, with 15 bases between them. This CDR3 region has 14 residues. Germline values: CDR1 SGHNT, CDR2 YENEEA. This chain's CDR3 is CASSFYGFLGEQYF. Written as DNA, the CDR3 is TGTGCCAGCAGCTTCTACGGATTCCTCGGCGAGCAGTACTTC.

This clonotype came up a few times. This chain joins TRBV9 and TRBJ2-7; D remains unclear. CDR1 is SGDLS and CDR2 is YYNGEE in the germline V gene. This CDR3 has 14 residues. V was trimmed by 2 bases and J by 4 bases, leaving 13 bases between them. CDR3: CASSVADERYEQYF. For the CDR3, the DNA is TGTGCCAGCAGCGTGGCGGACGAACGGTACGAGCAGTACTTC.

The V call is TRBV7-9, the J call TRBJ2-7, with 13 bases aligning to TRBD2. The germline CDR1 and CDR2 sequences are SEHNR and FQNEAQ (reference sequence). There are 17 residues in the CDR3. Losses at the gene ends were 1 base for V and 3 bases for J; bases not matched to a gene: 6. The CDR3 DNA reads as TGTGCCAGCAGCTTAGGACTAGCGGGAGGACCGCACTACGAGCAGTACTTC. Encoded protein: CASSLGLAGGPHYEQYF.

Of note for this clonotype: Relative to the germline gene, one junction end is altered; a read error may explain this. The chain employs TRBV3-1 and TRBJ2-7; D is possibly TRBD1 (5 bases). From germline, CDR1 is LGHDT and CDR2 YNNKEL (reference sequence). This CDR3 contains 14 residues. The CDR3 sequence: CAISLTDMAYEQYF. In DNA, the CDR3 is TGTGCCATCAGCCTGACAGACATGGCCTACGAGCAGTACTTC.

The V and J genes are TRBV20-1 and TRBJ2-5; D is unresolved. Germline-derived CDR1 and CDR2 are DFQATT and SNEGSKA (reference sequence). The CDR3 covers 13 residues. V was clipped by 6 bases and J by 2 bases, with 13 bases between them. Written as DNA, the CDR3 is TGCAGTGCCTGTTTTGAAGGGCAAGAGACCCAGTACTTC. Translation gives CSACFEGQETQYF.

This clonotype occurred a few times. The J gene is TRBJ2-3, the V gene TRBV5-1, with unresolved D. Looked up from germline, CDR1 is SGHRS and CDR2 is YFSETQ. The CDR3 length is 13 residues. Trimming cost V 4 bases and J 5 bases, with 11 bases left between them. The DNA for the CDR3 is TGCGCCAGCAGCCCAATTCGTGGAGATACGCAGTATTTT. Its protein is CASSPIRGDTQYF. The full variable domain, in which reference TRBV5-1 and TRBJ2-3 provide the parts outside the CDR3, is KAGVTQTPRYLIKTRGQQVTLSCSPISGHRSVSWYQQTPGQGLQFLFEYFSETQRNKGNFPGRFSGRQFSNSRSEMNVSTLELGDSALYLCASSPIRGDTQYFGPGTRLTVL.

The V call is TRBV20-1, the J call TRBJ2-5; 12 bases line up with TRBD2. Germline loops: CDR1 DFQATT, CDR2 SNEGSKA (reference sequence). The trim removed 4 bases at V and 1 base at J, leaving 4 bases unmatched. The CDR3 contains 15 residues. The CDR3 protein is CSATPSGGAQETQYF. CDR3 nucleotides: TGCAGTGCTACTCCTAGCGGGGGGGCCCAAGAGACCCAGTACTTC.

The chain links TRBV5-1 to TRBJ2-7, with D uncertain. CDR1 and CDR2 from the germline V gene are SGHRS and YFSETQ. There are 14 residues in the CDR3. The V end lost 3 bases, the J end lost 5 bases, and 15 bases lay between the germline ends. CDR3 sequence reads: CASSSGGQPNEQYF. The DNA of the CDR3 is TGCGCCAGCAGCTCTGGCGGTCAGCCTAACGAGCAGTACTTC.

The CDR3 DNA reads TGTGCCAGCAGCTTAGAGGGGACCACGAAGGCTTTCTTT. It codes for CASSLEGTTKAFF. V is TRBV7-9 and J is TRBJ1-1; maybe TRBD1 (5 bases). Germline CDR1 SEHNR, CDR2 FQNEAQ (reference sequence). V lost 1 base to trimming and J lost 11 bases, with 14 bases between them. This CDR3 is built from 13 residues.

This sequence joins TRBV2 and TRBJ1-1; D is undetermined. The CDR3 covers 13 residues. Trimming stripped 1 base from V and 5 bases from J, with 8 bases between. The germline V gene encodes CDR1 SNHLY and CDR2 FYNNEI. In nucleotides, the CDR3 is TGTGCCAGCAGTGAAGAGGTGGAAACTGAAGCTTTCTTT. Protein: CASSEEVETEAFF.

This clonotype was counted only a few times. The chain recombines TRBV30 with TRBJ2-3, with D unclear. The length of the CDR3 is 12 residues. Trimming left V 7 bases short and J 7 bases short, with 15 bases between. Germline values: CDR1 GTSNPN, CDR2 SVGIG (reference sequence). CDR3 bases: TGTGCCTCCGAAACCCTACGAAATACGCAGTATTTT. The encoded protein is CASETLRNTQYF. Using reference TRBV30 and TRBJ2-3 for the parts outside the CDR3, the full variable domain is SQTIHQWPATLVQPVGSPLSLECTVEGTSNPNLYWYRQAAGRGLQLLFYSVGIGQISSEVPQNLSASRPQDRQFILSSKKLLLSDSGFYLCASETLRNTQYFGPGTRLTVL.

This clonotype was seen a handful of times. This chain uses TRBV7-2 with TRBJ1-1, with D possibly being TRBD1 (5 bases). Trimming removed 2 bases at V and 8 bases at J, with 12 bases between. The CDR3 has 13 amino acids. Germline values: CDR1 SGHTA, CDR2 FQGNSA. The CDR3 bases are TGTGCCAGCAGCTTAACCGGACACTTAGAAGCTTTCTTT. Residues: CASSLTGHLEAFF. Filled out from reference TRBV7-2 and TRBJ1-1, the complete variable domain reads GAGVSQSPSNKVTEKGKDVELRCDPISGHTALYWYRQSLGQGLEFLIYFQGNSAPDKSGLPSDRFSAERTGGSVSTLTIQRTQQEDSAVYLCASSLTGHLEAFFGQGTRLTVV.